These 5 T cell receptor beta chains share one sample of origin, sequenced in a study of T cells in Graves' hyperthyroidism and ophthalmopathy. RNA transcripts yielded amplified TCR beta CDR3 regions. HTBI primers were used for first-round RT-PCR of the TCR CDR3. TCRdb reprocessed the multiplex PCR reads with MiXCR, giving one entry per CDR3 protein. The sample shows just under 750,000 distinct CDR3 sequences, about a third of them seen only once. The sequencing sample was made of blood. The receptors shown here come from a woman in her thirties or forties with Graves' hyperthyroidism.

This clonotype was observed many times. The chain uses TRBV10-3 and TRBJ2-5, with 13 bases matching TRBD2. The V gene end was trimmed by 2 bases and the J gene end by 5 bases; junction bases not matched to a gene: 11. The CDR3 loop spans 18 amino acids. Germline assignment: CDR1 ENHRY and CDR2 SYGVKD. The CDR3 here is CAISEAQLAGGPSETQYF. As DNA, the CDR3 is TGTGCCATCAGTGAGGCGCAACTAGCGGGAGGGCCTTCTGAGACCCAGTACTTC.

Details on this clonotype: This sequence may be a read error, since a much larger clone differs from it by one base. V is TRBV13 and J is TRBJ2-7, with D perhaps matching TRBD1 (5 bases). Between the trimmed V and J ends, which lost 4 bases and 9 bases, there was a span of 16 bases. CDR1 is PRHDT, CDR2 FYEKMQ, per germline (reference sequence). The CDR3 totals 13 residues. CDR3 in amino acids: CASSSQGYWGQYF. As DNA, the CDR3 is TGTGCCAGCAGCTCGCAGGGATACTGGGGGCAGTACTTC.

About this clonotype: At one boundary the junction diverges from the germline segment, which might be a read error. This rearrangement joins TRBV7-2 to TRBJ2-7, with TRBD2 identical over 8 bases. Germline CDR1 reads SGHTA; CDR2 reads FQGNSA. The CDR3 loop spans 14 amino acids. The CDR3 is CASSYGRGIMEQCF. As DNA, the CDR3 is TGTGCCAGCAGCTACGGGAGGGGCATTATGGAGCAGTGCTTC.

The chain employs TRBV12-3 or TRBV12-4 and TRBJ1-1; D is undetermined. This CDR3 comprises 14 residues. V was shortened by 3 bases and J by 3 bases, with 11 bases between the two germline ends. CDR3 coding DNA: TGTGCCAGCAGTTTTATCGCGGCCGACACTGAAGCTTTCTTT. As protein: CASSFIAADTEAFF.

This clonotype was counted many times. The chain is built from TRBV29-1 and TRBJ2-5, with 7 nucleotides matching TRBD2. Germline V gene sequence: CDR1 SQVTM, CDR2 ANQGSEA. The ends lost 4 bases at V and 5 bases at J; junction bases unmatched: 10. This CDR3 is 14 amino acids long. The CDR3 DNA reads TGCAGCGTTGGTCGACTCAGCGGGAAGGAGACCCAGTACTTC. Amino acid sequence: CSVGRLSGKETQYF.